This T cell receptor beta chain derives from a study of Ad26.COV2.S vaccination and SARS-CoV-2 variants. CDR1 and CDR2 from the germline V gene are SGHTA and FQGNSA. The CDR3 length is 18 residues. Trimming took off 7 bases at V and 3 bases at J, with 25 bases between the two ends. Profiling relied on immunoSEQ multiplex PCR, and the TCRdb table lists in-frame clones only, not all of them. The sample lists around 86,000 clones, roughly 85% occurring once. This clone was picked up one time. Its matching antigen is unknown. General observations from the study: Vaccine and placebo recipients had comparable breadth of non-spike TCRs. Vaccinees reportedly had broad spike-specific CD8+ and CD4+ T cell responses. TCR breadth and depth estimates may have understated total T cell responses. Higher spike-specific TCR breadth was found in vaccine recipients than in placebo recipients.

This TCR was sampled from a human donor who had recovered from COVID-19. This material consisted of peripheral blood, taken after recovery from COVID-19. The chain joins TRBV7-2 to TRBJ2-1; possibly TRBD1 or TRBD2 for D (5 bases each). The DNA of the CDR3 is TGTGCCAGCACCCAGCTACCGAGCGGTGGGGGTCTCTACAATGAGCAGTTCTTC. Its translation is CASTQLPSGGGLYNEQFF. The full variable domain, in which reference TRBV7-2 and TRBJ2-1 provide the parts outside the CDR3, is GAGVSQSPSNKVTEKGKDVELRCDPISGHTALYWYRQSLGQGLEFLIYFQGNSAPDKSGLPSDRFSAERTGGSVSTLTIQRTQQEDSAVYLCASTQLPSGGGLYNEQFFGPGTRLTVL.